The T cell receptor (beta chain) described here comes from a study of OX40 agonist ivuxolimab in advanced cancers. Background on the study: Partial responses were seen in three patients, one with hepatocellular carcinoma and two with cutaneous melanoma.

Libraries were prepared by immunoSEQ multiplex PCR; TCRdb keeps only in-frame clonotypes and omits some of them. The repertoire consists of about 100,000 clones, with about nine tenths occurring once and the leading ten covering about 0.7%. This CDR3 is 15 amino acids long. Germline CDR1 SEHNR, CDR2 FQNEAQ (reference sequence). V lost 8 bases and J lost 0, with 14 bases in between. The TCR sequence derives from an adult with an advanced solid tumor such as melanoma, head and neck, liver or kidney cancer. The rearrangement uses TRBV7-9 and TRBJ1-3; D unclear. The sample here was CD4+ or CD8+ T cells sorted from blood, taken in a trial of the OX40 agonist ivuxolimab. This CDR3 is CASPRPGSSGNTIYF. CDR3 in DNA: TGTGCCAGCCCCAGACCCGGGAGCTCTGGAAACACCATATATTTT.